This section outlines one T cell receptor (beta chain) sequence together with its context. The source of the sample is a study of CD8 T cells in Susac syndrome. Random hexamers were used to reverse transcribe roughly 0.5 to 1 ug of RNA. TCRdb reprocessed the immunoSEQ multiplex PCR reads via MiXCR and lists one record per CDR3 protein. This table has roughly 50,000 distinct CDR3 sequences, approximately 93% appearing once. Deletions cut 6 bases from V and 4 bases from J, with 16 bases between. Germline V gene lookup returns CDR1 MNHEY and CDR2 SMNVEV (reference sequence). This CDR3 has 14 amino acids. Sequencing targeted TCR beta in T cells from blood (CD8+ and CD4+). Negative isolation yielded the CD8+ and CD4+ T cells, while FACS enriched the TEMRA cells.

The source is a human donor in good health. The material sequenced was CD8+ T cells from PBMCs. V usage is TRBV27 and J usage is TRBJ2-7; no clear D. The CDR3 protein is CASSPRVSPYEQYF. CDR3 DNA sequence: TGTGCCAGCAGCCCACGAGTGTCTCCTTACGAGCAGTACTTC.